A single sample is the source of the 13 T cell receptor beta chains below, sequenced in a study of early T cells in non-severe SARS-CoV-2 infection. MiXCR, applied by TCRdb to the 5' RACE reads, yields one record per CDR3 protein. Found here are over 7,500 distinct CDR3 sequences, roughly 5% of them singletons; the top ten hold approximately 9.7%. Material for sequencing was whole blood. The receptors derive from an adult who was a healthcare worker with PCR-confirmed SARS-CoV-2 infection or an uninfected control (not recorded which).

The table lists this clonotype with many counts. CDR3: CSAKTSGTSSYNEQFF. CDR3 DNA: TGCAGCGCTAAGACTAGCGGAACAAGCTCCTACAATGAGCAGTTCTTC. The genes are TRBV29-1 and TRBJ2-1, with 9 bases aligning to TRBD2. Germline loops: CDR1 SQVTM, CDR2 ANQGSEA. This CDR3 spans 16 amino acids. V shed 7 bases, J shed 0 bases, and the junction held 10 bases outside the gene matches.

This clonotype showed up many times. V is TRBV4-1 and J is TRBJ2-4; TRBD2 aligns across 7 bases. Germline lookup yields CDR1 MGHRA and CDR2 YSYEKL. This CDR3 is built from 21 residues. With 2 bases clipped from V and 5 bases from J, the junction kept 24 bases outside the gene matches. CDR3 nucleotide sequence: TGCGCCAGCAGCCAACCTCCCCTCTCGTGGCGGGAGAGGGGCAGGGAAAACATTCAGTACTTC. Translated: CASSQPPLSWRERGRENIQYF.

This clonotype is labeled medium-sized. The chain is built from TRBV27 and TRBJ2-5; D tentatively fits TRBD1 or TRBD2 (5 bases each). The V gene lost 4 bases and the J gene lost 5 bases, with 17 bases spanning the gap. The CDR3 spans 15 residues. Germline CDR1 and CDR2: MNHEY and SMNVEV (reference sequence). CDR3 protein: CASSSTGTYGETQYF. The CDR3 DNA is TGTGCCAGCAGTTCAACGGGGACCTACGGGGAGACCCAGTACTTC.

This clonotype was found many times. This chain connects TRBV29-1 to TRBJ2-1; 10 positions agree with TRBD2. The ends lost 1 base at V and 14 bases at J; junction bases unmatched: 8. In germline, CDR1 is SQVTM, CDR2 ANQGSEA. The CDR3 extends over 13 amino acids. CDR3 amino acids: CSVEGLVAGGEFF. CDR3 nucleotide sequence: TGCAGCGTTGAAGGTTTGGTAGCGGGAGGAGAGTTCTTC.

This clonotype is medium-sized. The rearrangement joins TRBV29-1 to TRBJ2-5; 8 bases align to TRBD1. V was pared by 7 bases and J by 3 bases, with 10 bases of the junction left unmatched. This CDR3 contains 14 residues. Per the germline V gene, CDR1 is SQVTM and CDR2 is ANQGSEA. CDR3 coding DNA: TGCAGCGCCGACCTGGGGACAGGCAAAGAGACCCAGTACTTC. Encoded protein: CSADLGTGKETQYF.

The gene calls are TRBV11-3 and TRBJ2-7; D not resolved. The germline CDR1 and CDR2 sequences are SGHNT and YENEEA. Trimming shortened V by 5 bases and J by 3 bases, and 8 bases separated the two germline ends. The CDR3 is 12 amino acids. The CDR3 protein is CASSAHSYEQYF. The CDR3 DNA reads TGTGCCAGCAGCGCCCATAGCTACGAGCAGTACTTC. Filled out from reference TRBV11-3 and TRBJ2-7, the complete variable domain reads EAGVVQSPRYKIIEKKQPVAFWCNPISGHNTLYWYLQNLGQGPELLIRYENEEAVDDSQLPKDRFSAERLKGVDSTLKIQPAELGDSAVYLCASSAHSYEQYFGPGTRLTVT.

This clonotype is deemed medium-sized. This chain links TRBV3-1 with TRBJ1-5; D uncertain. Per germline, CDR1 LGHDT and CDR2 YNNKEL (reference sequence). V dropped 3 bases and J dropped 5 bases, with 8 bases sitting between them. The CDR3 length is 13 residues. CDR3 sequence reads: CASSHLGYQPQHF. CDR3 coding DNA: TGTGCCAGCAGCCACTTGGGGTATCAGCCCCAGCATTTT. Looking up the rest from reference TRBV3-1 and TRBJ1-5 gives the full variable domain: DTAVSQTPKYLVTQMGNDKSIKCEQNLGHDTMYWYKQDSKKFLKIMFSYNNKELIINETVPNRFSPKSPDKAHLNLHINSLELGDSAVYFCASSHLGYQPQHFGDGTRLSIL.

Many counts were recorded for this clonotype. The chain recombines TRBV27 with TRBJ2-3; perhaps TRBD1 as D (6 bases). The germline V gene has CDR1 MNHEY and CDR2 SMNVEV (reference sequence). CDR3 size: 21 residues. Between the trimmed V and J ends, which lost 5 bases and 0 bases, there was a span of 30 bases. The CDR3 protein is CASSPLAPVGAGIPSTDTQYF. The CDR3 DNA sequence: TGTGCCAGCAGTCCCCTAGCCCCTGTGGGGGCCGGAATCCCTAGCACAGATACGCAGTATTTT.

Ten or more counts support this clonotype. The CDR3 is CAFPAQYV. The CDR3 nucleotides are TGTGCCTTCCCCGCGCAGTACGTC. This rearrangement joins TRBV6-2 or TRBV6-3 to TRBJ2-7; D gene uncertain. Trimming shortened V by 11 bases and J by 9 bases, and 8 bases separated the two germline ends. The CDR3 consists of 8 residues. Looked up from germline, CDR1 is MNHEY and CDR2 is SVGEGT.

There are many counts of this clonotype. The chain carries TRBV27 and TRBJ2-7; a weak D match, TRBD2 (5 bases). In germline, CDR1 is MNHEY, CDR2 SMNVEV (reference sequence). The CDR3 spans 15 residues. Trimming stripped 0 bases from V and 3 bases from J, with 12 bases between. The CDR3 sequence: CASSLSIGRGYEQYF. Written as DNA, the CDR3 is TGTGCCAGCAGTTTATCGATTGGACGGGGCTACGAGCAGTACTTC.

This clonotype was seen at least ten times. This chain joins TRBV7-9 and TRBJ2-1; 11 bases map to TRBD2. Per the germline V gene, CDR1 is SEHNR and CDR2 is FQNEAQ (reference sequence). This CDR3 is built from 16 residues. J lost 7 bases, V lost 4 bases, and 9 bases had no gene match. The chain's CDR3 is CASSSRTSGLRNEQFF. The CDR3 bases are TGTGCCAGCAGCTCCCGGACTAGCGGGTTGCGTAATGAGCAGTTCTTC.

This clonotype was counted many times. One end of the junction varies from germline; a read error may be responsible. CDR3 in amino acids: CASSSTPDSREIQYF. The DNA of the CDR3 is TGTGCCAGCAGTTCAACCCCCGATAGCCGAGAGATCCAGTACTTC. V usage is TRBV6-5 and J usage is TRBJ2-5; D remains ambiguous. The CDR3 is 15 amino acids. Germline CDR1 is MNHEY and CDR2 is SVGAGI.

This clonotype was found many times. The V and J genes are TRBV6-5 and TRBJ1-1, with 11 bases aligning to TRBD1. CDR1 is MNHEY and CDR2 is SVGAGI in the germline V gene. This CDR3 region has 14 residues. V was clipped by 2 bases and J by 5 bases; unmatched bases: 1. The CDR3 sequence: CASSYGTGGTEAFF. CDR3 nucleotides: TGTGCCAGCAGTTACGGGACAGGGGGGACTGAAGCTTTCTTT.